This T cell receptor beta chain comes out of a study of CD8 T cells in ankylosing spondylitis. CDR1 and CDR2 (germline): DFQATT, SNEGSKA (reference sequence). The CDR3 contains 12 residues. Details on this clonotype: The antigen is not known. One base away lies a much larger clone, so this may be a sequencing read error.

TCRdb re-derived calls from the 5' RACE reads in MiXCR, one entry per CDR3 protein. The data hold 150,000 to 200,000 distinct CDR3 sequences, with approximately 20% observed a single time. Study-level results: What appeared characteristic of ankylosing spondylitis blood was a TCR beta motif of eight or nine highly homologous variants. Earlier studies detected some motif variants in reactive arthritis synovial fluid and blood. Clones linked to disease, bearing a CD8+ phenotype, were relatively rare in peripheral blood.

Specimen: blood, either unsorted or a sorted T cell fraction (not recorded which). This clonotype originated in a male donor with ankylosing spondylitis or in good health (not recorded which). The V gene is TRBV20-1, the J gene TRBJ2-5; 7 nucleotides align to TRBD1. CDR3 amino acids: CRARTGQETQYF. The CDR3 bases are TGCAGGGCTAGGACAGGCCAAGAGACCCAGTACTTC.